This T cell receptor (beta chain) was sequenced in a study of technical replicates of blood from a few donors. This clone has just one count. Sequencing used immunoSEQ multiplex PCR; TCRdb keeps in-frame clones, though not all of them. The sample holds around 83,000 clones; approximately 95% are singletons and the top ten take over 0.25%. The receptor was isolated from a human donor in good health. Source material: T cells isolated from PBMCs.

The CDR3 sequence: CASRQGTRQETQYF. The CDR3 DNA sequence: TGTGCCAGCAGACAGGGAACAAGACAAGAGACCCAGTACTTC. The J gene is TRBJ2-5, the V gene TRBV28; tentatively, D is TRBD1 (6 bases). CDR1 is MDHEN and CDR2 is SYDVKM in the germline V gene. The V end was cut by 6 bases, the J end by 2 bases, with 13 bases between. This CDR3 is built from 14 residues.